The 15 T cell receptor beta chains in this list originate from one sample, sequenced in a study of cytomegalovirus exposure and HLA in healthy donors. PCR involved 60 Vbeta and 13 Jbeta primers. The data were produced by immunoSEQ multiplex PCR, yet TCRdb's version contains in-frame clones alone and is incomplete. This sample carries 180,000 or so clones, around three quarters of them seen once, and the ten largest clones take over 2%. Sequences were obtained from PBMCs. The source is a woman aged 50 to 60 in good health and CMV-seronegative.

This clone was detected once. This chain links TRBV20-1 with TRBJ1-2, with D unclear. CDR3 length: 9 amino acids. The germline CDR1 and CDR2 sequences are DFQATT and SNEGSKA (reference sequence). In nucleotides, the CDR3 is TGCAGCCCCCGGGGTGGCTACACCTTC. Translated, it gives CSPRGGYTF.

The chain couples TRBV7-2 to TRBJ2-3, with 8 bases that match TRBD2. CDR1 SGHTA and CDR2 FQGNSA come from the germline V gene. The junction had 13 bases not matched to a gene; V was cut back by 5 bases and J by 6 bases. The CDR3 has 16 amino acids. CDR3 amino acids: CASSLASGRKADTQYF. CDR3 nucleotides: TGTGCCAGCAGCCTGGCGAGCGGGAGAAAAGCGGATACGCAGTATTTT.

The chain carries TRBV9 and TRBJ1-5; 10 nucleotides match TRBD1. The CDR3 has 14 amino acids. Germline V gives CDR1 SGDLS, CDR2 YYNGEE. Unmatched junction bases numbered 3, after V lost 4 bases and J lost 5 bases. The CDR3 coding sequence is TGTGCCAGCAGCCCCGACAGGGGGCATCAGCCCCAGCATTTT. Its translation: CASSPDRGHQPQHF.

This chain links TRBV18 with TRBJ2-1; 9 bases fit TRBD2. V trimming: 6 bases; J trimming: 9 bases; junction bases outside the gene matches: 9. The germline CDR1 and CDR2 sequences are KGHSH and LQKENI. The CDR3 is 14 amino acids. CDR3 nucleotide sequence: TGTGCCAGCTCCATTAAGGGACTAGCAGGTGAGCAGTTCTTC. This sequence encodes CASSIKGLAGEQFF.

The chain recombines TRBV7-9 with TRBJ1-4; no firm D call. The V and J ends lost 5 bases and 3 bases respectively, with 10 bases between them. The germline V gene encodes CDR1 SEHNR and CDR2 FQNEAQ (reference sequence). This CDR3 contains 14 residues. For the CDR3, the DNA is TGTGCCAGCAGCCCCTCCGGGGCTAATGAAAAACTGTTTTTT. Its protein product is CASSPSGANEKLFF. The entire variable domain, with the rest obtained from reference TRBV7-9 and TRBJ1-4, is as follows: DTGVSQNPRHKITKRGQNVTFRCDPISEHNRLYWYRQTLGQGPEFLTYFQNEAQLEKSRLLSDRFSAERPKGSFSTLEIQRTEQGDSAMYLCASSPSGANEKLFFGSGTQLSVL.

Concerning this clone: This specimen includes other DNA sequences encoding the same CDR3. The rearrangement joins TRBV25-1 to TRBJ1-2; no clear D. Trimming took 2 bases from V and 7 from J, leaving 23 bases between them. CDR3 size: 17 residues. Germline-derived CDR1 and CDR2 are MGHDK and SYGVNS. Here the CDR3 DNA reads TGTGCCAGCAGTGAAAAGTTGTCGGGTCTCAGCCCCCTTGGCTACACCTTC. Translating it yields CASSEKLSGLSPLGYTF.

This chain uses TRBV9 with TRBJ2-1, with D possibly matching TRBD2 (6 bases). The CDR3 length is 15 residues. Trimming removed 0 bases from V and 8 bases from J, with 15 bases in between. The V gene's germline CDR1 is SGDLS and CDR2 YYNGEE. The CDR3 nucleotides are TGTGCCAGCAGCGTAGAAGGGTCTTGGGGGGATGAGCAGTTCTTC. Encoded protein: CASSVEGSWGDEQFF.

V usage is TRBV7-2 and J usage is TRBJ2-5; 7 nucleotides match TRBD1. Germline assignment: CDR1 SGHTA and CDR2 FQGNSA. With 5 bases clipped from V and 2 bases from J, the junction kept 8 bases outside the gene matches. CDR3 length: 15 amino acids. The CDR3 here is CASSPQTGWQETQYF. CDR3 coding DNA: TGTGCCAGCAGCCCCCAGACAGGGTGGCAAGAGACCCAGTACTTC.

This clone was found a few times. This sequence joins TRBV11-3 and TRBJ1-1; the match to TRBD1 covers 7 bases. CDR1 and CDR2 (germline): SGHNT, YENEEA. The CDR3 sequence is 16 residues long. Germline trimming cut 0 bases from V and 3 bases from J; bases unmatched to any gene: 7. The DNA for the CDR3 is TGTGCCAGCAGCTTAGATGGTCGGCAGGGGGACACTGAAGCTTTCTTT. Protein: CASSLDGRQGDTEAFF.

With regard to this clone: A read error may account for a junction end that differs from germline. CDR3 coding DNA: TGCGCCAGCAGCCAAGGCTCGGGACAGTCTAATGAAAAACTGTTTTTT. It yields the protein CASSQGSGQSNEKLFF. V and J are TRBV5-8 and TRBJ1-4; 7 bases are a match to TRBD1. Germline assignment: CDR1 SGHTS and CDR2 YDEGEE. The CDR3 extends over 16 amino acids. The variable domain in full, completed from reference TRBV5-8 and TRBJ1-4, reads EAGVTQSPTHLIKTRGQQATLRCSPISGHTSVYWYQQALGLGLQFLLWYDEGEERNRGNFPPRFSGRQFPNYSSELNVNALELEDSALYLCASSQGSGQSNEKLFFGSGTQLSVL.

The chain couples TRBV27 to TRBJ1-4; 7 nucleotides line up with TRBD1. Germline CDR1 MNHEY, CDR2 SMNVEV (reference sequence). CDR3 size: 14 residues. V lost 6 bases, J lost 1 base, and 2 bases stayed unmatched. As DNA, the CDR3 is TGTGCCAGCAGCTGGGACAGAACTAATGAAAAACTGTTTTTT. It encodes CASSWDRTNEKLFF. The whole variable domain, remainder taken from reference TRBV27 and TRBJ1-4, is EAQVTQNPRYLITVTGKKLTVTCSQNMNHEYMSWYRQDPGLGLRQIYYSMNVEVTDKGDVPEGYKVSRKEKRNFPLILESPSPNQTSLYFCASSWDRTNEKLFFGSGTQLSVL.

The V call is TRBV18, the J call TRBJ2-3; D is possibly TRBD1 (5 bases). CDR3 length equals 15 residues. The germline V gene encodes CDR1 KGHSH and CDR2 LQKENI. V was trimmed by 2 bases and J by 2 bases, leaving 11 bases between them. CDR3 nucleotides: TGTGCCAGCTCACCAACCCCAGGGCTCACAGATACGCAGTATTTT. Its translation is CASSPTPGLTDTQYF.

This chain links TRBV5-6 with TRBJ2-7, with TRBD2 matching 10 bases. Germline V CDR1 and CDR2: SGHDT, YYEEEE. The J segment lost 5 bases and the V segment lost 1 base, leaving 6 bases of the junction unmatched. The CDR3 contains 15 residues. The CDR3 is CASSLRSGRAHEQYF. CDR3 coding DNA: TGTGCCAGCAGCTTGAGGAGCGGGAGGGCTCACGAGCAGTACTTC.

The chain recombines TRBV7-2 with TRBJ1-4; no firm D call. Germline V lookup: CDR1 SGHTA, CDR2 FQGNSA. The CDR3 covers 14 residues. The germline V and J ends were trimmed by 5 bases and 0 bases, with 7 bases remaining between them. CDR3 in DNA: TGTGCCAGCAGCCTTCGGGCAACTAATGAAAAACTGTTTTTT. Amino acids: CASSLRATNEKLFF.

CDR3 coding DNA: TGCAGCGTGGCGGGGACCCAAGAGACCCAGTACTTC. This gives the protein CSVAGTQETQYF. The J gene is TRBJ2-5, the V gene TRBV29-1; perhaps TRBD2 as D (6 bases). This CDR3 comprises 12 residues. Between the trimmed V and J ends, which lost 6 bases and 1 base, there was a span of 9 bases. The germline CDR1 and CDR2 sequences are SQVTM and ANQGSEA.